A selection of T cell receptor beta chains follows, all from one sample in a study of PD-L1 blockade in urothelial cancer. Profiled with immunoSEQ multiplex PCR; TCRdb holds only in-frame clones, not every one. The sample yields about 55,000 clones, approximately 77% seen once. Sequencing was performed on PBMCs, taken around atezolizumab (anti-PD-L1) treatment. These receptor sequences come from an older man with urothelial cancer. Both conserved end residues are part of each CDR3.

cdr3_aa j_call v_call
CASSEVTTYEQYF TRBJ2-7 TRBV2
CASSRSGSLSYEQYF TRBJ2-7 TRBV6-6
CASSPYGGGLPTDTQYF TRBJ2-3 TRBV7-2
CASKGGTYGYTF TRBJ1-2 TRBV19
CASSDAGPEAEQYF TRBJ2-7 TRBV2
CASSPQGGMNTEAFF TRBJ1-1 TRBV7-9
CASSYGTSGTKRGDTQYF TRBJ2-3 TRBV5-4
CASSRPGQGAYNSPLHF TRBJ1-6 TRBV27
CASSLQPFSGGDTGTQYF TRBJ2-3 TRBV19
CASSPPQNTQGSQPQHF TRBJ1-5 TRBV19
CASRETSGSAGELFF TRBJ2-2 TRBV19
CASSLSGGAEEQYF TRBJ2-7 TRBV7-9
CASSSLGTNTEAFF TRBJ1-1 TRBV7-2
CASSPGGRGHTF TRBJ1-2 TRBV11-3
CASSQGTGGKDTQYF TRBJ2-3 TRBV5-1
CASTRDTSYEQYF TRBJ2-7 TRBV2
CASSPSGSTLQETQYF TRBJ2-5 TRBV7-2
CASGPGQGTGELFF TRBJ2-2 TRBV4-3
CASSLQGGYEQYF TRBJ2-7 TRBV7-2
CASSLQPTGRNTEAFF TRBJ1-1 TRBV5-1
CASKPRAGNTIYF TRBJ1-3 TRBV2
CAISESKGTEAFF TRBJ1-1 TRBV10-3
CASSIRTSIEGTGELFF TRBJ2-2 TRBV5-1
CASSTMGFSGANVLTF TRBJ2-6 TRBV2